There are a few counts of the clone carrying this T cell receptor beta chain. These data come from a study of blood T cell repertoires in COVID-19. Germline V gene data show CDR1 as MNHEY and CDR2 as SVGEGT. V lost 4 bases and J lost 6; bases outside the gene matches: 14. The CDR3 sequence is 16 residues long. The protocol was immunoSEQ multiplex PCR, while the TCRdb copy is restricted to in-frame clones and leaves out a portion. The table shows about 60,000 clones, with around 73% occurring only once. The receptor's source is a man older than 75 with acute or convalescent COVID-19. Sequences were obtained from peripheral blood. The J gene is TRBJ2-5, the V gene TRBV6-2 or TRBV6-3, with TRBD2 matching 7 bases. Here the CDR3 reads CASSSALWEGFKTQYF. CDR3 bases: TGTGCCAGCAGTTCCGCCCTCTGGGAGGGCTTTAAGACCCAGTACTTC.